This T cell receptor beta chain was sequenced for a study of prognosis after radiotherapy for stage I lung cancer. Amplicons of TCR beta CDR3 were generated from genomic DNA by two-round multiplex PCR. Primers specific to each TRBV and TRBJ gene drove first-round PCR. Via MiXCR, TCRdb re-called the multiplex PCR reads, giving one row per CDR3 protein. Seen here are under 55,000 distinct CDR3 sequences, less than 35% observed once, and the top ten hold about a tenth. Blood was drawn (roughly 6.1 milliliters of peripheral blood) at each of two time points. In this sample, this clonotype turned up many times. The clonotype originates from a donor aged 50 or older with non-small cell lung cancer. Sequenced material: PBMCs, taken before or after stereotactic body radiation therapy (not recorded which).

The CDR3 spells CATSGSYRANTDTQYF. The CDR3 nucleotides are TGTGCCACCAGTGGCTCTTACAGGGCGAACACAGATACGCAGTATTTT. The chain combines TRBV24-1 with TRBJ2-3; weak D call: TRBD1 (6 bases). Germline lookup yields CDR1 KGHDR and CDR2 SFDVKD. This CDR3 has 16 residues. Trimming removed 5 bases from V and 2 bases from J, with 16 bases in between.